These 5 T cell receptor beta chains originate from one sample sequenced in a study of CD8+ T cells in alopecia areata. Treatment denoted: oral pan-JAK inhibitor, 5-10 mg twice daily. Extracted RNA was reverse transcribed, and the resulting cDNA served as sequencing template. Produced via immunoSEQ multiplex PCR; TCRdb's table is partial and in-frame only. The sample lists about 270,000 clones; roughly 63% were seen once. The sample here was CD4+ T cells sorted from blood, taken around week 52, from a patient treated with tofacitinib. These receptors were collected from a human donor with alopecia areata.

This clone has a handful of counts. The chain combines TRBV5-4 with TRBJ2-1, with 7 bases identical to TRBD2. The CDR3 runs 12 residues. The V gene's germline CDR1 is SGHNT and CDR2 YYREEE (reference sequence). The V and J ends lost 7 bases and 10 bases, in that order; junction bases with no gene match: 8. The CDR3 sequence is CASHSGAGEQFF. The CDR3 DNA reads TGTGCCAGCCACAGCGGAGCGGGAGAGCAGTTCTTC.

The chain combines TRBV4-2 with TRBJ1-2; 8 bases match TRBD1. In germline, CDR1 is LGHNA, CDR2 YNFKEQ. Losses at the gene ends were 4 bases for V and 7 bases for J; bases not matched to a gene: 5. This CDR3 spans 13 amino acids. CDR3 nucleotide sequence: TGTGCCAGCAGCCCTCAGGGGGCAAGTGGCTACACCTTC. Protein: CASSPQGASGYTF.

The gene calls are TRBV5-1 and TRBJ2-6; 12 nucleotides match TRBD1. The CDR3 is 18 residues long. V trimming: 4 bases; J trimming: 4 bases; junction bases outside the gene matches: 9. Germline V gene lookup returns CDR1 SGHRS and CDR2 YFSETQ. CDR3 sequence: CASSPRRDRGPGANVLTF. In DNA, the CDR3 is TGCGCCAGCAGCCCCCGCCGGGACAGGGGGCCCGGGGCCAACGTCCTGACTTTC.

The chain links TRBV23-1 to TRBJ1-2; maybe TRBD1 (6 bases). Being an ORF, TRBV23-1 has a function that is uncertain. V gave up 0 bases and J gave up 6 bases, with 11 bases separating them. The CDR3 runs to 14 residues. As DNA, the CDR3 is TGCGCCAGCAGTCAATCCCCAGGGGAGAATGGCTACACCTTC. Translation gives CASSQSPGENGYTF.

This rearrangement joins TRBV6-5 to TRBJ2-4; 10 bases are shared with TRBD1. The ends lost 7 bases at V and 3 bases at J; junction bases unmatched: 6. Germline assignment: CDR1 MNHEY and CDR2 SVGAGI. This CDR3 has 15 residues. The CDR3 is CASTSGTGVKNIQYF. DNA of the CDR3: TGTGCCAGCACGTCCGGGACAGGGGTCAAAAACATTCAGTACTTC.